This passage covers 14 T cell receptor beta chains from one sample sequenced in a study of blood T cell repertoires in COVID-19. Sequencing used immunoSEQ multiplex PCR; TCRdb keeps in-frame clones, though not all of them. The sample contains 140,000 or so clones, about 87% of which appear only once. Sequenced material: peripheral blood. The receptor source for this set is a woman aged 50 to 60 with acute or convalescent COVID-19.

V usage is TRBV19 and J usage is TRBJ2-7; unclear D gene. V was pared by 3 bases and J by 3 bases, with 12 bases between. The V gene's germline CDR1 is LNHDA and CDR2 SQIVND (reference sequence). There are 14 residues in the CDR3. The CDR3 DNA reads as TGTGCCAGTAGTATGGAAAGCGAAATCTACGAGCAGTACTTC. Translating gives CASSMESEIYEQYF.

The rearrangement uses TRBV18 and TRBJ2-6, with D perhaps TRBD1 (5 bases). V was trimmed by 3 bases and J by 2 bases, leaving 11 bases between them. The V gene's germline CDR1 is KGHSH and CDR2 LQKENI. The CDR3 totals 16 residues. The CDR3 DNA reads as TGTGCCAGCTCACCCTCGGCAGGGACTGGGGCCAACGTCCTGACTTTC. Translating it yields CASSPSAGTGANVLTF.

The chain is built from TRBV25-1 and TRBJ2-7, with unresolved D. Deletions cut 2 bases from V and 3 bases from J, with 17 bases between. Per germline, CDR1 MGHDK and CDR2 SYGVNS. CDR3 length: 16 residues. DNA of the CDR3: TGTGCCAGCAGTGAAGAACACAGCCCTCTCCTCTACGAGCAGTACTTC. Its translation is CASSEEHSPLLYEQYF.

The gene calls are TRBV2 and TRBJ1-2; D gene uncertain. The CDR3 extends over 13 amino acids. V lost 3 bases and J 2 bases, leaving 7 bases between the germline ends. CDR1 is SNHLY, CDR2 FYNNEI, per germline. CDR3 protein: CASSDGRNYGYTF. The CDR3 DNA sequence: TGTGCCAGCAGTGATGGCAGAAACTATGGCTACACCTTC.

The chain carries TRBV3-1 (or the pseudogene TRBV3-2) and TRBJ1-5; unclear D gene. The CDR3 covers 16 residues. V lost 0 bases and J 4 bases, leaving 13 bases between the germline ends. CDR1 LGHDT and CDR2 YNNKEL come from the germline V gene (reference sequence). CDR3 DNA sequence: TGTGCCAGCAGCCAAGAGCGCGCGGGATTAAATCAGCCCCAGCATTTT. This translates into CASSQERAGLNQPQHF.

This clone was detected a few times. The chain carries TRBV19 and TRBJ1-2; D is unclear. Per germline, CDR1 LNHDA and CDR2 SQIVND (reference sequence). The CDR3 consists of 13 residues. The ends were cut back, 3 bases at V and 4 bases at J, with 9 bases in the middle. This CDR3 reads CASSIRNLYGYTF. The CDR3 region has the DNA TGTGCCAGTAGTATCAGGAACCTCTATGGCTACACCTTC.

CDR3 in DNA: TGTGCCAGCAGTAACAGGTTCTCCTACGAGCAGTACTTC. It codes for CASSNRFSYEQYF. The gene calls are TRBV27 and TRBJ2-7, with a weak D call TRBD1 (5 bases). V was shortened by 5 bases and J by 0 bases, with 8 bases between the two germline ends. The length of the CDR3 is 13 residues. Germline loops: CDR1 MNHEY, CDR2 SMNVEV (reference sequence).

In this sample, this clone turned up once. CDR3 protein: CASSLEGGIQPQHF. In DNA form, the CDR3 reads TGCGCCAGCAGCTTGGAGGGGGGGATTCAGCCCCAGCATTTT. The chain employs TRBV5-1 and TRBJ1-5, with D possibly TRBD1 on 6 matching bases. Germline V gene lookup returns CDR1 SGHRS and CDR2 YFSETQ. The CDR3 consists of 14 residues. Trimming took 0 bases from V and 6 from J, leaving 10 bases between them.

This CDR3 is CASRMGVNYGYTF. CDR3 in DNA: TGTGCCAGCAGAATGGGAGTAAACTATGGCTACACCTTC. V usage is TRBV5-5 and J usage is TRBJ1-2; D call uncertain. Per the germline V gene, CDR1 is SGHKS and CDR2 is YYEKEE (reference sequence). This CDR3 spans 13 amino acids. The V and J ends lost 5 bases and 2 bases respectively, with 10 bases between them.

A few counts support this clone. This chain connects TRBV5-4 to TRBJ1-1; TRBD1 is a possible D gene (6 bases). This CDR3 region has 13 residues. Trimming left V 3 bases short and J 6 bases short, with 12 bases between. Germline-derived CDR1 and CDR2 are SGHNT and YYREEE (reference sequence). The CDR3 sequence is CASSSQGWAEAFF. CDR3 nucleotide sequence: TGTGCCAGCAGCTCTCAGGGGTGGGCTGAAGCTTTCTTT.

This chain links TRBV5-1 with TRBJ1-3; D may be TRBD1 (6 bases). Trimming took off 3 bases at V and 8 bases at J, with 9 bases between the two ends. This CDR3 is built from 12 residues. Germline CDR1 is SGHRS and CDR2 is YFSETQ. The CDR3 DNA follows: TGCGCCAGCAGCTACGACAGGTACACCATATATTTT. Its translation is CASSYDRYTIYF. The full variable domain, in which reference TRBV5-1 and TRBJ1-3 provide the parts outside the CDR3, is KAGVTQTPRYLIKTRGQQVTLSCSPISGHRSVSWYQQTPGQGLQFLFEYFSETQRNKGNFPGRFSGRQFSNSRSEMNVSTLELGDSALYLCASSYDRYTIYFGEGSWLTVV.

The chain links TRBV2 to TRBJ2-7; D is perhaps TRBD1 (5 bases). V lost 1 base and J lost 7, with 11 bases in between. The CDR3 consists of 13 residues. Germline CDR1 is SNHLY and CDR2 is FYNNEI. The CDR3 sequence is CASSEVDKEEQYF. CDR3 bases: TGTGCCAGCAGTGAAGTGGACAAAGAGGAGCAGTACTTC.

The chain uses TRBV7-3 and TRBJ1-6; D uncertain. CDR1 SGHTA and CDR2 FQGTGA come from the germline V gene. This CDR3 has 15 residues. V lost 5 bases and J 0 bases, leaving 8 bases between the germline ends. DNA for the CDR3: TGTGCCAGCAGCCAGTTTCCCTCCTATAATTCACCCCTCCACTTT. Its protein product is CASSQFPSYNSPLHF.

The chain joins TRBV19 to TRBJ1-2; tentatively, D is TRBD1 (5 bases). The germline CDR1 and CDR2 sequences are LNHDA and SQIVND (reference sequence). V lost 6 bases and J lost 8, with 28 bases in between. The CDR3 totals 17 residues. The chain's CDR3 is CASRDKVIQAYKGGYTF. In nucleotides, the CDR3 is TGTGCCAGTAGGGACAAAGTTATCCAGGCTTATAAGGGCGGCTACACCTTC. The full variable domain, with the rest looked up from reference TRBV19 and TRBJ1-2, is DGGITQSPKYLFRKEGQNVTLSCEQNLNHDAMYWYRQDPGQGLRLIYYSQIVNDFQKGDIAEGYSVSREKKESFPLTVTSAQKNPTAFYLCASRDKVIQAYKGGYTFGSGTRLTVV.